One sample yielded the 9 T cell receptor beta chains listed below, sequenced in a study of blood T cell repertoires in COVID-19. Sequenced by immunoSEQ multiplex PCR; TCRdb stores in-frame clones only, minus some. The table includes approximately 93,000 clones, approximately 86% detected once. The sample taken for sequencing was peripheral blood. These TCRs come from a man aged 45-60 years with COVID-19, enrolled during active disease.

The rearrangement uses TRBV29-1 and TRBJ2-2; TRBD2 is a possible D gene (5 bases). This CDR3 is 12 amino acids long. CDR1 is SQVTM and CDR2 is ANQGSEA in the germline V gene. V lost 6 bases and J 4 bases, leaving 9 bases between the germline ends. As DNA, the CDR3 is TGCAGCGTGGCCGAGGGCACCGGGGAGCTGTTTTTT. It yields the protein CSVAEGTGELFF.

The gene calls are TRBV9 and TRBJ1-2, with 8 bases that match TRBD1. CDR3 length: 15 residues. The germline CDR1 and CDR2 sequences are SGDLS and YYNGEE. The V gene end was trimmed by 4 bases and the J gene end by 0 bases; junction bases not matched to a gene: 5. The CDR3 DNA reads as TGTGCCAGCAGCCAGACAGGGGCTTCTAACTATGGCTACACCTTC. Translated, it gives CASSQTGASNYGYTF.

This sequence joins TRBV11-2 and TRBJ2-3; 16 bases fit TRBD2. The CDR3 has 16 residues. Germline V gives CDR1 SGHAT, CDR2 FQNNGV. V lost 8 bases to trimming and J lost 6 bases; unmatched junction nucleotides: 8. The CDR3 DNA sequence: TGTGCCAGCGCTGAGGGACTAGCGGGGGGGACGGATACGCAGTATTTT. Residues: CASAEGLAGGTDTQYF.

The chain recombines TRBV5-1 with TRBJ1-3; 9 positions match TRBD1. The J segment lost 4 bases and the V segment lost 0 bases, leaving 5 bases of the junction unmatched. This CDR3 region has 16 residues. Germline V gene data show CDR1 as SGHRS and CDR2 as YFSETQ. CDR3 nucleotides: TGCGCCAGCAGCTTGGATACAGGGGGCTTCGGAAACACCATATATTTT. Protein sequence: CASSLDTGGFGNTIYF.

V is TRBV21-1 and J is TRBJ1-5; the table calls TRBD1, which could not be checked here. TRBV21-1 counts as a pseudogene. CDR3 length: 21 residues. The CDR3 loop is CASTDFHGARGQRHGNQPQHF. The CDR3 region has the DNA TGTGCCAGCACCGATTTCCACGGGGCGAGGGGACAGCGACACGGCAATCAGCCCCAGCATTTT.

This chain uses TRBV7-6 with TRBJ2-1, with TRBD2 matching 9 bases. Trimming took 5 bases from V and 8 from J; bases not matched to a gene: 10. CDR3 length: 15 amino acids. In germline, CDR1 is SGHVS, CDR2 FNYEAQ. CDR3 residues: CASSPPGLALYEQFF. The DNA for the CDR3 is TGTGCCAGCAGCCCACCGGGACTAGCTCTTTATGAGCAGTTCTTC. The full variable domain, rest sourced from reference TRBV7-6 and TRBJ2-1, is GAGVSQSPRYKVTKRGQDVALRCDPISGHVSLYWYRQALGQGPEFLTYFNYEAQQDKSGLPNDRFSAERPEGSISTLTIQRTEQRDSAMYRCASSPPGLALYEQFFGPGTRLTVL.

This chain connects TRBV7-9 to TRBJ1-5; the match to TRBD1 covers 7 bases. The junction had 4 bases not matched to a gene; V was cut back by 5 bases and J by 3 bases. From germline, CDR1 is SEHNR and CDR2 FQNEAQ (reference sequence). There are 14 residues in the CDR3. As DNA, the CDR3 is TGTGCCAGCAGCGATGGGACAGTCAATCAGCCCCAGCATTTT. Amino acid sequence: CASSDGTVNQPQHF. Supplemented by reference TRBV7-9 and TRBJ1-5, the full variable domain reads DTGVSQNPRHKITKRGQNVTFRCDPISEHNRLYWYRQTLGQGPEFLTYFQNEAQLEKSRLLSDRFSAERPKGSFSTLEIQRTEQGDSAMYLCASSDGTVNQPQHFGDGTRLSIL.

This clone was detected only a few times. The V and J genes are TRBV28 and TRBJ1-5, with D possibly matching TRBD1 (5 bases). CDR1 MDHEN and CDR2 SYDVKM come from the germline V gene. Trimming stripped 5 bases from V and 9 bases from J, with 14 bases between. This CDR3 is built from 13 residues. CDR3 nucleotide sequence: TGTGCCAGCAGTACTGACAGTCTAGGGCCCCAGCATTTT. As protein: CASSTDSLGPQHF.

This chain joins TRBV5-1 and TRBJ1-6; 8 bases match TRBD1. Losses at the gene ends were 0 bases for V and 0 bases for J; bases not matched to a gene: 2. CDR1 and CDR2 from the germline V gene are SGHRS and YFSETQ. This CDR3 contains 17 residues. CDR3 protein: CASSLGTGNSYNSPLHF. The DNA of the CDR3 is TGCGCCAGCAGCTTGGGGACAGGGAACTCCTATAATTCACCCCTCCACTTT.